The present entry profiles one T cell receptor (beta chain) with its context. This CDR3 has 16 amino acids. CDR1 and CDR2 from the germline V gene are SEHNR and FQNEAQ (reference sequence). Trimming cost V 3 bases and J 3 bases, with 14 bases left between them. This sample was taken from a study of blood T cell repertoires in COVID-19. Here immunoSEQ multiplex PCR was the method, and the copy in TCRdb shows in-frame clones only, minus some. The sample carries roughly 250,000 clones, 84% recorded once. The specimen sequenced was peripheral blood. The TCR was taken from a man in his fifties with acute or convalescent COVID-19. The genes are TRBV7-9 and TRBJ1-4, with unresolved D. CDR3 amino acids: CASSFMFRDPNEKLFF. CDR3 nucleotides: TGTGCCAGCAGCTTTATGTTCCGGGATCCTAATGAAAAACTGTTTTTT. Complete variable domain (other parts from reference TRBV7-9 and TRBJ1-4): DTGVSQNPRHKITKRGQNVTFRCDPISEHNRLYWYRQTLGQGPEFLTYFQNEAQLEKSRLLSDRFSAERPKGSFSTLEIQRTEQGDSAMYLCASSFMFRDPNEKLFFGSGTQLSVL.